This TCR beta chain was captured by sequencing in a study of T cell responses to AZD1222 COVID-19 vaccine. Overall study results and limits: Just a handful of AZD1222 recipients tested seropositive at baseline. Along spike, vaccine-associated CD4 TCRs were found throughout, with dominance at 160-218 and 743-854.

Looked up from germline, CDR1 is SGHDT and CDR2 is YYEEEE. The CDR3 covers 16 residues. Trimming took 4 bases from V and 0 from J, leaving 15 bases between them. Repertoires were generated with immunoSEQ multiplex PCR, while TCRdb's copy carries only in-frame clones and drops some. The data contain around 78,000 clones, nearly 85% of them singletons. Details on this clone: Its antigen is not identified.

The chain recombines TRBV5-6 with TRBJ2-3; weak D call: TRBD2 (6 bases). Sequencing was performed on peripheral blood, taken on day 0 of AZD1222 vaccination. This TCR was sampled from an adult in good health. The DNA for the CDR3 is TGTGCCAGCAGCCAACGTACTAGCCCCAGCACAGATACGCAGTATTTT. This translates into CASSQRTSPSTDTQYF.